The 25 T cell receptor beta chains in this list originate from one sample, sequenced in a study of beta chain features in type 1 diabetes. Study findings and constraints: TCRB CDR3s were moderately but significantly shorter in Type 1 diabetes patients in all four CD4+ subsets.

Their cognate antigens are unknown. Expressed TCRB transcripts were sequenced, since all the RNA that had been isolated was reverse transcribed. Measured with immunoSEQ multiplex PCR; TCRdb has only the in-frame clones, and not every one. Here the sample spans 500,000 to 800,000 clones, over 10% being singletons. The sequenced material came from naive CD4+ T cells from blood. The receptors originated from a man aged 25 to 45 with type 1 diabetes.

This rearrangement joins TRBV18 to TRBJ1-2; TRBD1 is a possible D gene (5 bases). Germline V gene lookup returns CDR1 KGHSH and CDR2 LQKENI. The CDR3 runs 16 residues. V was pared by 8 bases and J by 0 bases, with 19 bases between. The CDR3, as DNA: TGTGCCAGCACCACGGTAGCAGGGTCAGCTAACTATGGCTACACCTTC. This codes for CASTTVAGSANYGYTF.

The genes are TRBV29-1 and TRBJ1-1; no firm D call. The CDR3 loop spans 11 amino acids. Trimming stripped 5 bases from V and 5 bases from J, with 9 bases between. CDR1 is SQVTM, CDR2 ANQGSEA, per germline. CDR3: CSVHPGTEAFF. The CDR3 bases are TGCAGCGTTCACCCTGGGACTGAAGCTTTCTTT.

The V and J genes are TRBV5-1 and TRBJ1-1, with D tentatively TRBD1 (5 bases). The CDR3 length is 12 residues. Trimming removed 6 bases at V and 7 bases at J, with 13 bases between. Looked up from germline, CDR1 is SGHRS and CDR2 is YFSETQ. The CDR3, as DNA: TGCGCCAGCAAGGACAACTCCTATGAAGCTTTCTTT. Translated: CASKDNSYEAFF.

The chain joins TRBV20-1 to TRBJ2-3; no clear D. The CDR3 runs to 11 residues. Germline values: CDR1 DFQATT, CDR2 SNEGSKA (reference sequence). Trimming shortened V by 6 bases and J by 2 bases, and 6 bases separated the two germline ends. For the CDR3, the DNA is TGCAGTGCCCAACTCACAGATACGCAGTATTTT. It yields the protein CSAQLTDTQYF.

This clone was seen a few times. This sequence joins TRBV2 and TRBJ2-3; 15 bases line up with TRBD2. Germline CDR1 reads SNHLY; CDR2 reads FYNNEI. The CDR3 has 17 residues. Germline trimming cut 1 base from V and 5 bases from J; bases unmatched to any gene: 4. CDR3 coding DNA: TGTGCCAGCAGTGAAGGCGGACTAGCGGGGGGGCAAGATACGCAGTATTTT. Its protein is CASSEGGLAGGQDTQYF.

The rearrangement joins TRBV7-9 to TRBJ1-6; 7 bases are a match to TRBD1. The CDR3 runs 14 residues. The germline V gene has CDR1 SEHNR and CDR2 FQNEAQ (reference sequence). V gave up 5 bases and J gave up 10 bases; unmatched junction bases: 8. The CDR3 loop is CASSLRDSTSPLHF. CDR3 in DNA: TGTGCCAGCAGCCTCCGGGACAGTACATCACCCCTCCACTTT.

Concerning this clone: The same CDR3 can be traced to other DNA sequences in this sample. For the CDR3, the DNA is TGTGCCAGCAGTTACCGCCAGGGAGGTAATTCACCCCTCCACTTT. Translated: CASSYRQGGNSPLHF. This chain links TRBV6-5 with TRBJ1-6, with D possibly being TRBD1 (5 bases). V lost 2 bases to trimming and J lost 6 bases, with 11 bases between them. The CDR3 is 15 amino acids. Germline CDR1 reads MNHEY; CDR2 reads SVGAGI.

This clone was detected only a few times. V usage is TRBV5-6 and J usage is TRBJ2-7; D remains ambiguous. There are 13 residues in the CDR3. Per the germline V gene, CDR1 is SGHDT and CDR2 is YYEEEE. Trimming took 4 bases from V and 3 from J, leaving 11 bases between them. CDR3 in amino acids: CASSLPSHYEQYF. CDR3 sequence (DNA): TGTGCCAGCAGCCTCCCTTCGCACTACGAGCAGTACTTC.

The sample holds a few counts of this clone. The chain has TRBV6-6 and TRBJ2-5; D possibly uses TRBD1 or TRBD2 (5 bases each). V was pared by 5 bases and J by 3 bases, with 16 bases between. The CDR3 spans 15 residues. CDR1 is MNHNY and CDR2 is SVGAGI in the germline V gene (reference sequence). CDR3 loop: CASSQAGTFKETQYF. As DNA, the CDR3 is TGTGCCAGCAGTCAAGCCGGGACGTTCAAAGAGACCCAGTACTTC.

The chain recombines TRBV28 with TRBJ1-2, with no clear D. V lost 8 bases, J lost 4 bases, and 11 bases lay in between. The CDR3 consists of 12 residues. Germline V lookup: CDR1 MDHEN, CDR2 SYDVKM. CDR3 protein: CASRGPSYGYTF. CDR3 DNA sequence: TGTGCCAGCCGCGGGCCATCCTATGGCTACACCTTC.

CDR3 residues: CASSQWTIGEQFF. CDR3 bases: TGTGCCAGCAGCCAATGGACGATCGGTGAGCAGTTCTTC. The rearrangement links TRBV16 to TRBJ2-1; D remains ambiguous. CDR1 KGHSY and CDR2 FQNENV come from the germline V gene. This CDR3 is 13 amino acids long. The germline V and J ends were trimmed by 1 base and 9 bases, with 10 bases remaining between them.

The gene calls are TRBV14 and TRBJ1-6, with 8 positions matching TRBD1. V shed 4 bases and J 10 bases; nucleotides not matched to a gene: 9. The germline V gene has CDR1 SGHDN and CDR2 FVKESK. The CDR3 extends over 15 amino acids. CDR3 in DNA: TGTGCCAGCAGCCGAGGACAGGGCGGGGGGTCACCCCTCCACTTT. This gives the protein CASSRGQGGGSPLHF. The complete variable domain, with remaining parts taken from reference TRBV14 and TRBJ1-6, reads EAGVTQFPSHSVIEKGQTVTLRCDPISGHDNLYWYRRVMGKEIKFLLHFVKESKQDESGMPNNRFLAERTGGTYSTLKVQPAELEDSGVYFCASSRGQGGGSPLHFGNGTRLTVT.

V is TRBV25-1 and J is TRBJ2-1, with 7 positions matching TRBD1. This CDR3 has 16 residues. Germline assignment: CDR1 MGHDK and CDR2 SYGVNS. V was pared by 4 bases and J by 0 bases, with 6 bases of the junction left unmatched. As DNA, the CDR3 is TGTGCCAGCAGTGCTCTGACAGGGACCTCCTACAATGAGCAGTTCTTC. It translates to CASSALTGTSYNEQFF.

The J gene is TRBJ2-2, the V gene TRBV7-2, with TRBD1 matching over 8 bases. In germline, CDR1 is SGHTA, CDR2 FQGNSA. The J segment lost 3 bases and the V segment lost 2 bases, leaving 8 bases of the junction unmatched. The CDR3 runs to 17 residues. CDR3 in amino acids: CASSLRGDRWDTGELFF. In DNA, the CDR3 is TGTGCCAGCAGCTTACGTGGGGACAGGTGGGACACCGGGGAGCTGTTTTTT.

This chain joins TRBV4-3 and TRBJ2-5; D may be TRBD2 (6 bases). Germline V gene sequence: CDR1 LGHNA, CDR2 YSLEER. Deletions cut 4 bases from V and 2 bases from J, with 17 bases between. The CDR3 sequence is 16 residues long. For the CDR3, the DNA is TGCGCCAGCAGCCCGGGGGTCCGGGGTACTCAAGAGACCCAGTACTTC. It translates to CASSPGVRGTQETQYF.

The rearrangement links TRBV7-9 to TRBJ2-7, with TRBD1 identical over 8 bases. The CDR3 is 14 amino acids. Germline-derived CDR1 and CDR2 are SEHNR and FQNEAQ (reference sequence). Trimming at V came to 4 bases and at J to 5 bases, leaving 7 bases not matched to a gene. The CDR3 nucleotides read TGTGCCAGCAGCTCGTGGGACAGGCGGGACGAGCAGTACTTC. Encoded protein: CASSSWDRRDEQYF. The whole variable domain, remainder taken from reference TRBV7-9 and TRBJ2-7, is DTGVSQNPRHKITKRGQNVTFRCDPISEHNRLYWYRQTLGQGPEFLTYFQNEAQLEKSRLLSDRFSAERPKGSFSTLEIQRTEQGDSAMYLCASSSWDRRDEQYFGPGTRLTVT.

J is TRBJ1-2 and V is TRBV29-1, with D perhaps TRBD1 (5 bases). Trimming took off 4 bases at V and 2 bases at J, with 17 bases between the two ends. The CDR3 extends over 15 amino acids. Germline V gene data show CDR1 as SQVTM and CDR2 as ANQGSEA. CDR3 region: CSVGGSREVNYGYTF. The CDR3 DNA is TGCAGCGTTGGGGGTTCCAGGGAAGTGAACTATGGCTACACCTTC.

The chain is built from TRBV20-1 and TRBJ2-7; unclear D gene. Between the trimmed V and J ends, which lost 1 base and 5 bases, there was a span of 3 bases. CDR3 length: 10 amino acids. Germline V gene lookup returns CDR1 DFQATT and CDR2 SNEGSKA (reference sequence). Here the CDR3 DNA reads TGCAGTGCTAGAGTGGACGAGCAGTACTTC. It codes for CSARVDEQYF.

V is TRBV18 and J is TRBJ1-4; no firm D call. Germline CDR1 and CDR2: KGHSH and LQKENI. V lost 1 base and J 8 bases, leaving 8 bases between the germline ends. The CDR3 runs 13 residues. CDR3 residues: CASSPRGTEKLFF. The CDR3 DNA reads as TGTGCCAGCTCACCACGGGGAACCGAAAAACTGTTTTTT.

The rearrangement joins TRBV7-2 to TRBJ2-3; D uncertain. The V end lost 5 bases, the J end lost 2 bases, and 11 bases lay between the germline ends. The germline CDR1 and CDR2 sequences are SGHTA and FQGNSA. This CDR3 comprises 14 residues. Here the CDR3 DNA reads TGTGCCAGCAGCCCCCAGCAGGCCACAGATACGCAGTATTTT. Protein: CASSPQQATDTQYF.

This clone has just a few counts. This sequence joins TRBV7-2 and TRBJ1-2; a possible D gene is TRBD1 (6 bases). Germline CDR1 is SGHTA and CDR2 is FQGNSA. The CDR3 sequence is 15 residues long. The V end was cut by 1 base, the J end by 2 bases, with 11 bases between. CDR3 DNA sequence: TGTGCCAGCAGCTTAGGGTTTCAGGGGAACTATGGCTACACCTTC. Protein: CASSLGFQGNYGYTF.

This clone has a handful of counts. The V and J genes are TRBV14 and TRBJ1-2, with 7 positions matching TRBD1. CDR3 length: 16 residues. Trimming at V came to 2 bases and at J to 1 base, leaving 7 bases not matched to a gene. CDR1 is SGHDN, CDR2 FVKESK, per germline. CDR3 region: CASSQFRDSNNYGYTF. The CDR3 nucleotides read TGTGCCAGCAGCCAATTCCGGGACAGCAATAACTATGGCTACACCTTC.

This clone occurred a few times. The chain recombines TRBV6-6 with TRBJ2-5; D gene uncertain. CDR1 and CDR2 from the germline V gene are MNHNY and SVGAGI (reference sequence). V lost 4 bases and J lost 4, with 13 bases in between. The CDR3 totals 14 residues. CDR3 amino acids: CASSSYTGIETQYF. CDR3 bases: TGTGCCAGCAGTTCCTACACGGGTATAGAGACCCAGTACTTC.

This clone has more than one count but fewer than ten. CDR3 nucleotide sequence: TGCGCCAGCAGTCAATGGGCCTCTGTCCCCCTTAACTATGGCTACACCTTC. Its protein is CASSQWASVPLNYGYTF. V gene TRBV23-1 combines with J gene TRBJ1-2; unclear D gene. TRBV23-1 is flagged as an ORF with uncertain function. Trimming removed 1 base at V and 1 base at J, with 16 bases between. The CDR3 contains 17 residues.

In this sample, this clone turned up a few times. J is TRBJ2-2 and V is TRBV11-2, with D possibly being TRBD1 (5 bases). Germline values: CDR1 SGHAT, CDR2 FQNNGV. The CDR3 loop spans 14 amino acids. V lost 2 bases and J 5 bases, leaving 9 bases between the germline ends. The CDR3 protein is CASSLRQGTGELFF. The CDR3, as DNA: TGTGCCAGCAGCTTACGGCAGGGTACCGGGGAGCTGTTTTTT.